This note documents a single T cell receptor (beta chain) sequence. Its antigen is currently unknown. Here immunoSEQ multiplex PCR was the method, and the copy in TCRdb shows in-frame clones only, minus some. This sample carries 180,000 or so clones, 87% of them seen once, and the ten largest clones take more than 4.5%. J was trimmed by 0 bases and V by 5 bases; bases with no gene match: 12. CDR3 length equals 18 residues. The germline CDR1 and CDR2 sequences are PRHDT and FYEKMQ (reference sequence). This specimen belongs to a study of Ad26.COV2.S vaccination and SARS-CoV-2 variants. Study outcomes and limitations: Total T cell responses were possibly underestimated by TCR breadth and depth analyses. In vaccinated individuals, spike-specific CD8+ and CD4+ T cell responses reportedly displayed substantial breadth. Vaccine recipients posted higher spike-specific TCR breadth than their placebo counterparts.

Sample: peripheral blood, taken after recovery from COVID-19. The TCR was taken from a human donor who had recovered from COVID-19. V gene TRBV13 combines with J gene TRBJ2-3; 9 bases match TRBD2. The CDR3 sequence is CASSPLTGLASSTDTQYF. The CDR3 nucleotides are TGTGCCAGCAGCCCCTTAACGGGACTAGCCTCTAGCACAGATACGCAGTATTTT.